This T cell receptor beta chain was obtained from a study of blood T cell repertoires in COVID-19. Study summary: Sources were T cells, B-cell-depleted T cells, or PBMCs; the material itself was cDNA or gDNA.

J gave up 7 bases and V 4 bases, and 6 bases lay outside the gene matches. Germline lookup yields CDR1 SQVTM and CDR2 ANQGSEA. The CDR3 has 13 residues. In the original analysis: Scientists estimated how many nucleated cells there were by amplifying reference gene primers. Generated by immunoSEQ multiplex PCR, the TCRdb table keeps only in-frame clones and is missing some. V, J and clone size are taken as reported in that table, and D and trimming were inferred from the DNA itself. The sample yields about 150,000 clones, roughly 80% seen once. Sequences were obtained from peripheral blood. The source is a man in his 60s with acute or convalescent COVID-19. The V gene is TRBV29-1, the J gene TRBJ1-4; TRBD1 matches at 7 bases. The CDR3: CSVAGGRGEKLFF. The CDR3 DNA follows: TGCAGCGTTGCAGGGGGGCGAGGTGAAAAACTGTTTTTT.